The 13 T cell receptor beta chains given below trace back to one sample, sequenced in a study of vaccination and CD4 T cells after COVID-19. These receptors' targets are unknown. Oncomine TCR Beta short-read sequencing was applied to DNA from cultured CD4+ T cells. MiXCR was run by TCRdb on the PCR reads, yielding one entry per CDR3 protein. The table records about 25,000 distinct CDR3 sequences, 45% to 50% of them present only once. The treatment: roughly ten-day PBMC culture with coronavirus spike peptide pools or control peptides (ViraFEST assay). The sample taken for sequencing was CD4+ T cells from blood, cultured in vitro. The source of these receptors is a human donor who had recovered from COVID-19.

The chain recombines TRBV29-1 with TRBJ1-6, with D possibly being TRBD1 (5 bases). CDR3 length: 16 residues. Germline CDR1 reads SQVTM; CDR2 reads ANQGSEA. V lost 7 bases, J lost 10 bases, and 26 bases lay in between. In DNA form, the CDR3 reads TGCAGCGCCGTCTTACCGGGACCTTCCGCCCAATCACCCCTCCACTTT. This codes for CSAVLPGPSAQSPLHF. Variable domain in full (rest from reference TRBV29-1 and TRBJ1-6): SAVISQKPSRDICQRGTSLTIQCQVDSQVTMMFWYRQQPGQSLTLIATANQGSEATYESGFVIDKFPISRPNLTFSTLTVSNMSPEDSSIYLCSAVLPGPSAQSPLHFGNGTRLTVT.

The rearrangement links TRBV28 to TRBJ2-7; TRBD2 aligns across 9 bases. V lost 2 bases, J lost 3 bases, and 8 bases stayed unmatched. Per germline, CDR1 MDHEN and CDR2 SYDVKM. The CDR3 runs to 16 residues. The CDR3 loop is CASSLPGLALNYEQYF. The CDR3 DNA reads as TGTGCCAGCAGTTTACCGGGACTAGCTCTAAACTACGAGCAGTACTTC.

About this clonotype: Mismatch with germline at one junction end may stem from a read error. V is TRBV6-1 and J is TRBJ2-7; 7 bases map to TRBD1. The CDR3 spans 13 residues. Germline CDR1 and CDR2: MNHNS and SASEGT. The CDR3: CASSRDSSSEQYF. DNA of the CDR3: TGTGCCAGCAGCCGGGACAGCTCCTCCGAGCAGTACTTC.

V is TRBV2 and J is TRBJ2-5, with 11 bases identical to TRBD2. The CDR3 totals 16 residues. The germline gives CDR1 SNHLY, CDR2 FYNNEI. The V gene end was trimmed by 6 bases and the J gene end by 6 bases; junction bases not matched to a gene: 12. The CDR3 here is CASSQPLAGGGKTQYF. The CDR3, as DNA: TGTGCCAGCAGCCAACCGCTAGCGGGGGGTGGGAAGACCCAGTACTTC. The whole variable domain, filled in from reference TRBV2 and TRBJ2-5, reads EPEVTQTPSHQVTQMGQEVILRCVPISNHLYFYWYRQILGQKVEFLVSFYNNEISEKSEIFDDQFSVERPDGSNFTLKIRSTKLEDSAMYFCASSQPLAGGGKTQYFGPGTRLLVL.

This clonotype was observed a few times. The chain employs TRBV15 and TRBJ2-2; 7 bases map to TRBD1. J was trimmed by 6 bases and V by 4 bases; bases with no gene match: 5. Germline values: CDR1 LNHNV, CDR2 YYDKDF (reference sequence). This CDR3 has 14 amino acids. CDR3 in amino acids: CATSIKTGAGELFF. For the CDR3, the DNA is TGTGCCACCAGCATAAAAACAGGGGCCGGGGAGCTGTTTTTT. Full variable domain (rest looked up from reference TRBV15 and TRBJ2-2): DAMVIQNPRYQVTQFGKPVTLSCSQTLNHNVMYWYQQKSSQAPKLLFHYYDKDFNNEADTPDNFQSRRPNTSFCFLDIRSPGLGDTAMYLCATSIKTGAGELFFGEGSRLTVL.

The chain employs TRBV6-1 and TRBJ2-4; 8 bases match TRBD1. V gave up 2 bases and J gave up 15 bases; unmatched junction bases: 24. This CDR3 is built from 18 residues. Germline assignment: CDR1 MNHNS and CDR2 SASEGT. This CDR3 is CASSESWRLEGGKGQAYF. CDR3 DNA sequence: TGTGCCAGCAGTGAAAGTTGGCGCCTTGAAGGAGGAAAGGGACAGGCGTACTTC.

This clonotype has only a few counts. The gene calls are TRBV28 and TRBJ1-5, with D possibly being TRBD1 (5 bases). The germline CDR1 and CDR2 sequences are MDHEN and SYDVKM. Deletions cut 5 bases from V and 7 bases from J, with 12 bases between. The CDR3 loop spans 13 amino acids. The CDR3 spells CASSPPGVQPQHF. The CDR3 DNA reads TGTGCCAGCAGTCCTCCGGGGGTCCAGCCCCAGCATTTT.

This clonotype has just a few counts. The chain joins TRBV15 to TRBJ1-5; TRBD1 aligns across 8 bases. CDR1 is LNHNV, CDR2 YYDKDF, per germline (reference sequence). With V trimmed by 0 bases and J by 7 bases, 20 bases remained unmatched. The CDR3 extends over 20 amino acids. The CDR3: CATSRDARGRLGQSGQPQHF. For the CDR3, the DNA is TGTGCCACCAGCAGAGACGCCAGGGGGCGGTTGGGTCAATCGGGCCAGCCCCAGCATTTT.

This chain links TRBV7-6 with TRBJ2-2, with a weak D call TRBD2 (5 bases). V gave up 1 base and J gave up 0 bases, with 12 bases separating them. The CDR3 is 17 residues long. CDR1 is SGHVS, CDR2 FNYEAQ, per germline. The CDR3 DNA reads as TGTGCCAGCAGCTTAGTTTCAGGACTCCCGAACACCGGGGAGCTGTTTTTT. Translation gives CASSLVSGLPNTGELFF.

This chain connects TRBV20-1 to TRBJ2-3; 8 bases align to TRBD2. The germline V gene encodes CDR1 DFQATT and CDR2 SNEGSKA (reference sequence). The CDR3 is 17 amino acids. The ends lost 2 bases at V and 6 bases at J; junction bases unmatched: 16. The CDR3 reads CSARRSEREGQRDTQYF. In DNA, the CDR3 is TGCAGTGCTAGACGGAGTGAACGGGAGGGCCAAAGGGATACGCAGTATTTT.

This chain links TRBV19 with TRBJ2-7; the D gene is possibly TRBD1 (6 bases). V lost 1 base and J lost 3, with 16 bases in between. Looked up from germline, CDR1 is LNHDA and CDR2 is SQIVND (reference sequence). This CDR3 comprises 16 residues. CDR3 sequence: CASSIVNSRGIYEQYF. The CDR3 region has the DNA TGTGCCAGTAGTATAGTTAACTCCAGGGGAATCTACGAGCAGTACTTC.

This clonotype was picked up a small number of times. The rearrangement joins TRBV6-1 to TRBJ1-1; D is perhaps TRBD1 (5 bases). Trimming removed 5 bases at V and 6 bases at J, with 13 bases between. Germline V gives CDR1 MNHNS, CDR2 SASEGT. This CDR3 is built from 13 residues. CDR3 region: CASSIQRGAEAFF. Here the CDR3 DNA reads TGTGCCAGCAGTATTCAGAGGGGCGCTGAAGCTTTCTTT.

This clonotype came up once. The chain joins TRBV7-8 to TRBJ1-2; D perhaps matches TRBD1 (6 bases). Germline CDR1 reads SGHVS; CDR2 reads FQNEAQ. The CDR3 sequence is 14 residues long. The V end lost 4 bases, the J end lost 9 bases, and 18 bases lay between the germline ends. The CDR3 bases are TGTGCCAGCAGCTGGTCGGACAGTCCCCATAGCTACACCTTC. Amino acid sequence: CASSWSDSPHSYTF.